The 19 T cell receptor beta chains presented below share a single source sample, sequenced in a study of cytomegalovirus exposure and HLA in healthy donors. The PCR employed 60 Vbeta primers together with 13 Jbeta primers. Data came from immunoSEQ multiplex PCR; TCRdb stores just in-frame clones and leaves some out. The sample contains 100,000 to 150,000 clones, roughly three quarters of which appear only once. Sequenced material: PBMCs. Receptors were obtained from a man in his thirties or forties in good health and CMV-seropositive.

V gene TRBV10-3 combines with J gene TRBJ1-1; TRBD1 matches at 7 bases. V lost 10 bases to trimming and J lost 1 base; unmatched junction nucleotides: 6. Germline CDR1 reads ENHRY; CDR2 reads SYGVKD. The CDR3 is 13 amino acids. This CDR3 reads CATETGTNTEAFF. The DNA for the CDR3 is TGTGCCACTGAGACAGGGACGAACACTGAAGCTTTCTTT.

The rearrangement links TRBV13 to TRBJ1-4; 12 nucleotides line up with TRBD1. The CDR3 contains 16 residues. Per the germline V gene, CDR1 is PRHDT and CDR2 is FYEKMQ (reference sequence). Trimming removed 5 bases from V and 17 bases from J; junction bases left unmatched: 18. The CDR3 DNA is TGTGCCAGCAGCCTAACAGGGACAGGGGGCTATAGGAGGTTATTTTTT. Amino acid sequence: CASSLTGTGGYRRLFF.

This CDR3 is CASSLTQAMNTEAFF. CDR3 DNA: TGCGCCAGCAGCTTAACACAGGCGATGAACACTGAAGCTTTCTTT. The chain couples TRBV5-1 to TRBJ1-1; possible D gene TRBD1, 5 bases. V lost 2 bases, J lost 0 bases, and 11 bases lay in between. In germline, CDR1 is SGHRS, CDR2 YFSETQ. The CDR3 contains 15 residues.

Comments on this clone: The junction departs from germline at one end; a sequencing error may be responsible. The rearrangement joins TRBV30 to TRBJ1-1, with D perhaps TRBD1 (5 bases). The CDR3 runs 12 residues. Germline-derived CDR1 and CDR2 are GTSNPN and SVGIG (reference sequence). The CDR3, as DNA: TGTGCCTGGAGCGCAATAAGGGGTGAAGTTTTCTTT. The encoded protein is CAWSAIRGEVFF.

The CDR3 nucleotides read TGTGCCAGCAGCCCGCCGGGACTAGCGGGAGCAGAGACCCAGTACTTC. Protein product: CASSPPGLAGAETQYF. This sequence joins TRBV7-9 and TRBJ2-5; 14 positions match TRBD2. CDR3 length: 16 amino acids. V lost 5 bases and J lost 4; bases outside the gene matches: 6. CDR1 is SEHNR, CDR2 FQNEAQ, per germline (reference sequence).

This clone was detected a few times. The chain is built from TRBV7-8 and TRBJ2-1; 7 bases match TRBD2. Germline CDR1 is SGHVS and CDR2 is FQNEAQ. This CDR3 contains 15 residues. V shed 7 bases and J 4 bases; nucleotides not matched to a gene: 10. The CDR3 nucleotides read TGTGCCAGCACCTCCGAGGGAGGGCCATACAATGAGCAGTTCTTC. Its protein is CASTSEGGPYNEQFF.

In this sample, this clone turned up a few times. The chain has TRBV4-3 and TRBJ2-5, with TRBD2 matching 9 bases. The V gene end was trimmed by 6 bases and the J gene end by 5 bases; junction bases not matched to a gene: 13. The germline gives CDR1 LGHNA, CDR2 YSLEER. The CDR3 has 16 residues. The CDR3 loop reads CASSFVCGRAGETQYF. DNA of the CDR3: TGCGCCAGCAGTTTTGTTTGCGGGAGGGCAGGGGAGACCCAGTACTTC.

In DNA form, the CDR3 reads TGTGCCAGCAGTAAAACGGGACAGGGGAACACCGGGGAGCTGTTTTTT. It codes for CASSKTGQGNTGELFF. The genes are TRBV6-6 and TRBJ2-2, with 9 bases fitting TRBD1. Germline loops: CDR1 MNHNY, CDR2 SVGAGI (reference sequence). The CDR3 runs 16 residues. The J segment lost 1 base and the V segment lost 5 bases, leaving 5 bases of the junction unmatched.

The chain carries TRBV27 and TRBJ2-7, with 10 bases identical to TRBD1. There are 15 residues in the CDR3. Germline loops: CDR1 MNHEY, CDR2 SMNVEV (reference sequence). The junction had 10 bases not matched to a gene; V was cut back by 5 bases and J by 6 bases. CDR3 sequence reads: CASSVGRTGGSEQYF. The CDR3, as DNA: TGTGCCAGCAGTGTGGGCCGGACAGGGGGGAGCGAGCAGTACTTC.

The chain carries TRBV30 and TRBJ1-4, with TRBD1 matching 7 bases. V shed 4 bases and J 3 bases; nucleotides not matched to a gene: 2. The CDR3 has 13 residues. Germline-derived CDR1 and CDR2 are GTSNPN and SVGIG (reference sequence). CDR3 in amino acids: CAWTTGPNEKLFF. DNA of the CDR3: TGTGCCTGGACGACAGGGCCTAATGAAAAACTGTTTTTT.

The chain combines TRBV7-9 with TRBJ1-1; D is possibly TRBD1 (5 bases). This CDR3 region has 14 residues. V lost 1 base and J 4 bases, leaving 10 bases between the germline ends. Per germline, CDR1 SEHNR and CDR2 FQNEAQ (reference sequence). The DNA of the CDR3 is TGTGCCAGCAGCTTAGTCTCCCAGGGCACTGAAGCTTTCTTT. This sequence encodes CASSLVSQGTEAFF.

The V call is TRBV5-4, the J call TRBJ2-1; D gene uncertain. This CDR3 comprises 15 residues. Between the trimmed V and J ends, which lost 0 bases and 1 base, there was a span of 8 bases. CDR1 SGHNT and CDR2 YYREEE come from the germline V gene (reference sequence). Written as DNA, the CDR3 is TGTGCCAGCAGCTTGGATGCGGCTTCCTACAATGAGCAGTTCTTC. Protein: CASSLDAASYNEQFF.

This clone was counted between two and nine times. The chain links TRBV9 to TRBJ1-2, with 9 bases identical to TRBD1. In germline, CDR1 is SGDLS, CDR2 YYNGEE. The V segment lost 6 bases and the J segment 0 bases; nucleotides outside the gene matches: 3. The CDR3 loop spans 14 amino acids. CDR3 in DNA: TGTGCCAGCATCTGGACAGGGGCTAACTATGGCTACACCTTC. Translation: CASIWTGANYGYTF.

The chain has TRBV7-2 and TRBJ2-2; a possible D gene is TRBD2 (6 bases). V lost 5 bases, J lost 1 base, and 14 bases lay in between. The CDR3 is 16 amino acids. The germline CDR1 and CDR2 sequences are SGHTA and FQGNSA. CDR3 nucleotide sequence: TGTGCCAGCAGCCCCCGGGACTCTCGGAACACCGGGGAGCTGTTTTTT. Translated, it gives CASSPRDSRNTGELFF. Drawing the rest from reference TRBV7-2 and TRBJ2-2, the complete variable domain is GAGVSQSPSNKVTEKGKDVELRCDPISGHTALYWYRQSLGQGLEFLIYFQGNSAPDKSGLPSDRFSAERTGGSVSTLTIQRTQQEDSAVYLCASSPRDSRNTGELFFGEGSRLTVL.

The CDR3 loop reads CASSIVAFDGAGVYNEQFF. Here the CDR3 DNA reads TGTGCCAGTAGTATAGTAGCGTTTGATGGAGCGGGGGTCTACAATGAGCAGTTCTTC. This chain connects TRBV19 to TRBJ2-1, with 8 bases matching TRBD2. With 1 base clipped from V and 3 bases from J, the junction kept 14 bases outside the gene matches. Germline lookup yields CDR1 LNHDA and CDR2 SQIVND (reference sequence). The length of the CDR3 is 19 residues. Using reference TRBV19 and TRBJ2-1 for the parts outside the CDR3, the full variable domain is DGGITQSPKYLFRKEGQNVTLSCEQNLNHDAMYWYRQDPGQGLRLIYYSQIVNDFQKGDIAEGYSVSREKKESFPLTVTSAQKNPTAFYLCASSIVAFDGAGVYNEQFFGPGTRLTVL.

The chain carries TRBV19 and TRBJ1-1, with unresolved D. The CDR3 totals 14 residues. Trimming left V 7 bases short and J 3 bases short, with 15 bases between. Germline lookup yields CDR1 LNHDA and CDR2 SQIVND (reference sequence). CDR3: CASMFRGSDTEAFF. DNA for the CDR3: TGTGCCAGTATGTTTCGGGGATCGGACACTGAAGCTTTCTTT.

The rearrangement joins TRBV19 to TRBJ2-1; D perhaps matches TRBD1 (7 bases). This CDR3 has 14 residues. V gave up 4 bases and J gave up 3 bases, with 10 bases separating them. Germline V gives CDR1 LNHDA, CDR2 SQIVND (reference sequence). The CDR3 reads CASSRRGLYNEQFF. CDR3 in DNA: TGTGCCAGTAGTAGGAGGGGGCTCTACAATGAGCAGTTCTTC.

This chain joins TRBV9 and TRBJ2-4; tentatively, D is TRBD2 (5 bases). This CDR3 has 15 amino acids. Between the trimmed V and J ends, which lost 2 bases and 13 bases, there was a span of 22 bases. CDR1 is SGDLS and CDR2 is YYNGEE in the germline V gene. Here the CDR3 reads CASSVSSLSTGEQYF. CDR3 bases: TGTGCCAGCAGCGTCTCGTCCCTATCTACCGGGGAACAGTACTTC.

The table lists this clone with a count of one. The chain is built from TRBV5-4 and TRBJ2-5; no reliable D call. Germline V lookup: CDR1 SGHNT, CDR2 YYREEE (reference sequence). The CDR3 consists of 14 residues. Trimming took off 4 bases at V and 2 bases at J, with 12 bases between the two ends. The CDR3 reads CASSPGGIQETQYF. Here the CDR3 DNA reads TGTGCCAGCAGCCCTGGTGGCATTCAAGAGACCCAGTACTTC.